The 9 T cell receptor beta chains below were found in one sample sequenced in a study of blood T cells in healthy people across ages. For the second PCR, which ran for roughly 6 to 12 cycles, a sample-barcoded 5' primer and a J-beta primer mix were used. Each CDR3 protein is one row after TCRdb ran MiXCR on the 5' RACE reads. The sample lists 1.6 million or so distinct CDR3 sequences, roughly a third occurring once. Sequenced: blood. The receptor set was obtained from a woman under 40 in good health.

Only a few counts were recorded for this clonotype. Written as DNA, the CDR3 is TGTGCCAGCAGCGTATTCGGGACAGGGAATTCACCCCTCCACTTT. Encoded protein: CASSVFGTGNSPLHF. The gene calls are TRBV9 and TRBJ1-6; 9 bases match TRBD1. From germline, CDR1 is SGDLS and CDR2 YYNGEE. The CDR3 runs to 15 residues. The ends lost 1 base at V and 7 bases at J; junction bases unmatched: 3.

This clonotype has only a few counts. This rearrangement joins TRBV3-1 to TRBJ2-3, with D tentatively TRBD2 (6 bases). Trimming shortened V by 3 bases and J by 2 bases, and 12 bases separated the two germline ends. This CDR3 has 15 amino acids. Germline V lookup: CDR1 LGHDT, CDR2 YNNKEL (reference sequence). CDR3 DNA sequence: TGTGCCAGCAGCCAGATGGGAGGTGCCACAGATACGCAGTATTTT. It encodes CASSQMGGATDTQYF.

This clonotype came up a few times. This chain joins TRBV7-2 and TRBJ2-1; D may be TRBD2 (5 bases). V gave up 1 base and J gave up 7 bases, with 17 bases separating them. The CDR3 extends over 16 amino acids. The germline V gene has CDR1 SGHTA and CDR2 FQGNSA. CDR3: CASSLGRLARSNEQFF. Here the CDR3 DNA reads TGTGCCAGCAGCTTAGGTAGGCTAGCTCGTAGTAATGAGCAGTTCTTC.

V and J are TRBV5-4 and TRBJ2-7, with D unresolved. The CDR3 sequence is 14 residues long. Germline V gene data show CDR1 as SGHNT and CDR2 as YYREEE (reference sequence). The ends were cut back, 3 bases at V and 4 bases at J, with 14 bases in the middle. The CDR3 loop is CASSSKGRAYEQYF. CDR3 nucleotide sequence: TGTGCCAGCAGCTCCAAGGGTAGGGCGTACGAGCAGTACTTC.

This clonotype occurred many times. The V call is TRBV29-1, the J call TRBJ2-5; 16 bases agree with TRBD2. The CDR3 runs to 15 residues. Unmatched junction bases numbered 7, after V lost 8 bases and J lost 4 bases. Germline-derived CDR1 and CDR2 are SQVTM and ANQGSEA. The CDR3 DNA reads as TGCAGCTGGGGACTAGCGGGAGGGCCTGGAGAGACCCAGTACTTC. It yields the protein CSWGLAGGPGETQYF.

This clonotype was found a few times. This sequence joins TRBV6-5 and TRBJ2-1; 8 bases align to TRBD1. Trimming cost V 1 base and J 5 bases; bases outside gene matches: 4. Per the germline V gene, CDR1 is MNHEY and CDR2 is SVGAGI. The CDR3 contains 15 residues. CDR3 sequence (DNA): TGTGCCAGCAGTTACTACGGACAGGGTAACAATGAGCAGTTCTTC. Translation: CASSYYGQGNNEQFF.

There are many counts of this clonotype. The chain has TRBV2 and TRBJ1-1, with D perhaps TRBD1 (6 bases). CDR3 size: 13 residues. Germline lookup yields CDR1 SNHLY and CDR2 FYNNEI. Between the trimmed V and J ends, which lost 11 bases and 0 bases, there was a span of 13 bases. CDR3 nucleotides: TGTGCCGGGTCAGGACAGTTGAACACTGAAGCTTTCTTT. Encoded protein: CAGSGQLNTEAFF.

DNA of the CDR3: TGCAGCGTTGAGGACAGCACAGATACGCAGTATTTT. Encoded protein: CSVEDSTDTQYF. V gene TRBV29-1 combines with J gene TRBJ2-3; D gene uncertain. CDR3 size: 12 residues. Germline V gene sequence: CDR1 SQVTM, CDR2 ANQGSEA. The V and J ends lost 3 bases and 0 bases respectively, with 4 bases between them.

The rearrangement joins TRBV2 to TRBJ2-3; D is possibly TRBD1 or TRBD2 (6 bases each). The ends were cut back, 2 bases at V and 2 bases at J, with 17 bases in the middle. Germline V lookup: CDR1 SNHLY, CDR2 FYNNEI. There are 17 residues in the CDR3. The CDR3, as DNA: TGTGCCAGCAGTGAAAACGTCCCGGGGGCGTACACAGATACGCAGTATTTT. It specifies CASSENVPGAYTDTQYF.